Listed below are T cell receptor beta chains from one sample, sequenced in a study of PD-1 blockade in classical Hodgkin lymphoma. Produced via immunoSEQ multiplex PCR; TCRdb's table is partial and in-frame only. The repertoire holds 9,000 to 13,000 clones, around 76% seen once, with 3.3% in the top ten. The sample in question was CD4+ T cells from blood, obtained before the fourth cycle of nivolumab. The receptors were gathered from a human donor with classical Hodgkin lymphoma. CDR3s include the opening cysteine and the closing phenylalanine or tryptophan. D genes are given only for firm matches. Clone size is shown for a subset of rows, as once, few, many or a class of expanded clone.

V: TRBV5-4
J: TRBJ2-5
size: NA
D: TRBD1
length: 14
DNA: TGTGCCAGCAGCTCCGGACAGGGACAAGAGACCCAGTACTTC
CDR3: CASSSGQGQETQYF

V: TRBV9
J: TRBJ2-2
size: NA
D: TRBD1
length: 14
DNA: TGTGCCAGCAGCGAAACAGGGGACACCGGGGAGCTGTTTTTT
CDR3: CASSETGDTGELFF

V: TRBV4-2
J: TRBJ2-1
size: NA
D: TRBD2
length: 15
DNA: TGTGCCAGCAGCCAAGCCCGACTAGCGAAAAATGAGCAGTTCTTC
CDR3: CASSQARLAKNEQFF

V: TRBV2
J: TRBJ1-5
size: NA
D: NA
length: 13
DNA: TGTGCCAGCAGTGGAGGAAGCAATCAGCCCCAGCATTTT
CDR3: CASSGGSNQPQHF

V: TRBV9
J: TRBJ2-2
size: NA
D: NA
length: 13
DNA: TGTGCCAGCAGCTACAGCCGAACCGGGGAGCTGTTTTTT
CDR3: CASSYSRTGELFF

V: TRBV19
J: TRBJ2-1
size: NA
D: NA
length: 15
DNA: TGTGCCAGTAGTATAGTCCCCCAGGCGGGACATGAGCAGTTCTTC
CDR3: CASSIVPQAGHEQFF

V: TRBV19
J: TRBJ2-7
size: NA
D: NA
length: 15
DNA: TGTGCCAGTAGTATTAAAGGGTCGGACTACTACGAGCAGTACTTC
CDR3: CASSIKGSDYYEQYF

V: TRBV6-1
J: TRBJ2-1
size: NA
D: TRBD2
length: 15
DNA: TGTGCCAGCAGAGAGAGCGGGAGAGGCTACAATGAGCAGTTCTTC
CDR3: CASRESGRGYNEQFF

V: TRBV7-2
J: TRBJ2-1
size: NA
D: NA
length: 16
DNA: TGTGCCAGCAGCTTAGAGGGCGCAGGTCTGGTCAATGAGCAGTTCTTC
CDR3: CASSLEGAGLVNEQFF

V: TRBV2
J: TRBJ1-5
size: few
D: TRBD1
length: 17
DNA: TGTGCCAGCAGTTTCGGACAGGGCTTCAATAGCAATCAGCCCCAGCATTTT
CDR3: CASSFGQGFNSNQPQHF

V: TRBV7-9
J: TRBJ2-1
size: NA
D: TRBD2
length: 16
DNA: TGTGCCAGCAGCTTAAGTCTAGCGGGAACGTACAATGAGCAGTTCTTC
CDR3: CASSLSLAGTYNEQFF

V: TRBV2
J: TRBJ2-7
size: NA
D: TRBD2
length: 16
DNA: TGTGCCAGCAGTTCCGCGAGAGCGGGAGTTTCCCACGAGCAGTACTTC
CDR3: CASSSARAGVSHEQYF

V: TRBV5-6
J: TRBJ2-4
size: once
D: TRBD2
length: 16
DNA: TGTGCCAGCAGCACAACCGGGACTAGCGGGCGGGACATTCAGTACTTC
CDR3: CASSTTGTSGRDIQYF

V: TRBV18
J: TRBJ1-2
size: NA
D: NA
length: 14
DNA: TGTGCCAGCTCTCTTGGGACGGATTCCTATGGCTACACCTTC
CDR3: CASSLGTDSYGYTF

V: TRBV27
J: TRBJ2-4
size: NA
D: NA
length: 16
DNA: TGTGCCAGCAGTTTTACCCGATTACTAGCCAAAAACATTCAGTACTTC
CDR3: CASSFTRLLAKNIQYF

V: TRBV9
J: TRBJ2-1
size: NA
D: TRBD2
length: 15
DNA: TGTGCCAGCAGCCCCAGCGGGAGTTCCTACAATGAGCAGTTCTTC
CDR3: CASSPSGSSYNEQFF

V: TRBV6-6
J: TRBJ1-5
size: once
D: NA
length: 14
DNA: TGTGCCAGCAGCGGAGGAAGTGGGGTTCAGCCCCAGCATTTT
CDR3: CASSGGSGVQPQHF

V: TRBV30
J: TRBJ2-5
size: NA
D: TRBD1
length: 14
DNA: TGTGCCTGGAGTCCTCGGACAGGGAGGAGGACCCAGTACTTC
CDR3: CAWSPRTGRRTQYF

V: TRBV7-9
J: TRBJ2-5
size: NA
D: TRBD1
length: 14
DNA: TGTGCCAGCAGCTCTACGACAGGGTTGGAGACCCAGTACTTC
CDR3: CASSSTTGLETQYF

V: TRBV5-1
J: TRBJ1-1
size: NA
D: NA
length: 15
DNA: TGCGCCAGCAGCCCAGATGGACAGCCGAACACTGAAGCTTTCTTT
CDR3: CASSPDGQPNTEAFF

V: TRBV5-1
J: TRBJ1-4
size: NA
D: NA
length: 13
DNA: TGCGCCAGCAGCGAACAGGGAAATGAAAAACTGTTTTTT
CDR3: CASSEQGNEKLFF

V: TRBV10-3
J: TRBJ1-3
size: once
D: NA
length: 13
DNA: TGTGCCATCGGCCAGTGGTCCGGAAACACCATATATTTT
CDR3: CAIGQWSGNTIYF

V: TRBV5-1
J: TRBJ2-1
size: once
D: NA
length: 13
DNA: TGCGCCAGCAGCTGGCAGGGGATCAATGAGCAGTTCTTC
CDR3: CASSWQGINEQFF